This TCR beta chain was captured in a study of cytomegalovirus exposure and HLA in healthy donors. For the study at large: For the 300 to 400 genotyped donors, 80% to 90% fell within the Caucasian-associated ancestry cluster.

Trimming stripped 5 bases from V and 1 base from J, with 11 bases between. The CDR3 has 14 residues. Germline values: CDR1 MNHNY, CDR2 SVGAGI (reference sequence). This clone was detected only a few times. Its antigen is not known. Though nominally healthy at sampling, donors likely had unrecorded immune exposures. 13 Jbeta primers and 60 Vbeta primers were used for the PCR. Here immunoSEQ multiplex PCR was the method, and the copy in TCRdb shows in-frame clones only, minus some. There are about 98,000 clones in the sample; less than 90% occur only once, and roughly 2.6% lies in the top ten. Notes on the study in general: The analysis excluded some indistinguishable V segments, including TRBV6-2 and TRBV6-3. Analyzed later, most CMV-associated TCR beta chains appeared HLA-restricted.

Sample: PBMCs. The receptor was derived from a man aged 35-49 years in good health and CMV-seronegative. The chain uses TRBV6-6 and TRBJ1-2; D gene uncertain. As DNA, the CDR3 is TGTGCCAGCAGTCCCCGCGCGGGTAACTATGGCTACACCTTC. It specifies CASSPRAGNYGYTF.